This T cell receptor beta chain was recorded in a study of tumor-infiltrating lymphocytes in localized non-small cell lung cancer. Assay: immunoSEQ multiplex PCR; the TCRdb copy retains only in-frame clones and omits some. Of about 16,000 clones in the sample, about four fifths were seen once. CDR3 length: 13 residues. With 4 bases removed from V and 0 bases from J, the gap between germline ends came to 3 bases. Germline V gene sequence: CDR1 SNHLY, CDR2 FYNNEI. The sample was lung tumor tissue. The chain recombines TRBV2 with TRBJ2-2, with unresolved D. This TCR derives from a human donor with non-small cell lung cancer. The CDR3 nucleotides read TGTGCCAGCAGTGGATCGAACACCGGGGAGCTGTTTTTT. It is translated as CASSGSNTGELFF.